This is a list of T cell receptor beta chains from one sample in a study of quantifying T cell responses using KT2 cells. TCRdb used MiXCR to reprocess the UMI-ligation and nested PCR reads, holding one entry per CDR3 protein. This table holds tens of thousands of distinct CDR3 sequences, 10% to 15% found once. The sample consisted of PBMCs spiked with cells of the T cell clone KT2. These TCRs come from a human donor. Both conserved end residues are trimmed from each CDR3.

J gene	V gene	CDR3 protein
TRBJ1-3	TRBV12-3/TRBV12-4	ASSLGGPGNTIY
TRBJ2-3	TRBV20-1	SARDPGRDFSTDTQY
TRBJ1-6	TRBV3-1	ASSRDSPSSYNSPLH
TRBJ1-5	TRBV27	ASSLTGTGRLYQPQH
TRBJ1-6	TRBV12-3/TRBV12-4	ASRRFTSPLH
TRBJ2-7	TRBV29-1	SVEGEPNSPHYEQY
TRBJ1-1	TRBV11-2	ASSLRGGLGAF
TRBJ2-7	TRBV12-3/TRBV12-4	AIAGYSSGEQY
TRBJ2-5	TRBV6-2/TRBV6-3	ASSYSGGGRFQETQY
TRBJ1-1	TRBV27	ASSRDTHTF
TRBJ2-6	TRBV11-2	ASSLSPLKSGANVLN
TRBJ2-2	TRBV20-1	SASRISGSEYTGELF
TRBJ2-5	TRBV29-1	SVGRRGLQETQY
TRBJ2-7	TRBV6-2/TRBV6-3	ASRERQGPKEY
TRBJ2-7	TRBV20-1	SARVEGVFHEQY
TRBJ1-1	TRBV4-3	ASSHTGTSVTEAF
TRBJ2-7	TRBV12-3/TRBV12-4	ASTKGGTSGGEQY
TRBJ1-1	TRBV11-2	ASSLVGRPVTEAF
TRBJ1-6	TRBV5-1	ASSLGPGFESPLH
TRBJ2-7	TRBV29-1	SVEDRDEGAGEQY
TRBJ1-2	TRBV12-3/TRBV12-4	ASRRQGADRGYT
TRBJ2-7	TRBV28	ASSLEDREHEQY
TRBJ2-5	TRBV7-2	ASSLSLMGREEETQY
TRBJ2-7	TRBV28	ASSLLPGTGLYEQY
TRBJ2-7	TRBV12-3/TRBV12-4	ASTRGLTYEQY
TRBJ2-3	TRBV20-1	SARLAGVTDTQY
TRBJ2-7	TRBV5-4	ASSWGTSGQDEQY
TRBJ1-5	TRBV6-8	ASRTGTGGNQPQH
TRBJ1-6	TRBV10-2	ASRRPRGVNSPLH
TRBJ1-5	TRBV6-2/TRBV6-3	ASSAFDNQPQH
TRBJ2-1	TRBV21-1	ASSKGGGRNPDNEQF
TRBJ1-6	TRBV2	ASSGRFGISPLH
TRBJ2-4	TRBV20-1	PTPGTGKNIQY
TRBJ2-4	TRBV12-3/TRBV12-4	ASSLLAGARNIQY
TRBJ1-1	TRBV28	ASSPRGQGAYTEAF
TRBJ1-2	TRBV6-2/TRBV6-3	ASSHSTTRPTAYYGYT
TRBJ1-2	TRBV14	ASSQDVEKGQGDGYT
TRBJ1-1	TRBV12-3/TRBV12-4	ASSSGVGAVGTEAF
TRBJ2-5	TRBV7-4	ASSGRQGYQETQY
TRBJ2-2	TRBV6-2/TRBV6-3	ASSYGEAGELF
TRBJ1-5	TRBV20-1	SARPELAQPQH
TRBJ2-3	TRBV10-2	ARTPCRSTDTQY
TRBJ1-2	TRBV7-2	ASSLGGPNYGYT
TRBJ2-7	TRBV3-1	ASSQDTAYEQY
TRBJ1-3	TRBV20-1	SATPLQGSGNTIY
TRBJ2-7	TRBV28	ASSWTSAREQY
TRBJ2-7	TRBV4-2	ASSQAAGSHYEQY
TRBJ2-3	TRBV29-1	SAASGISTDTQY
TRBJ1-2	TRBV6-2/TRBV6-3	ASREGGRPLGYT
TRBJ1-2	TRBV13	ASSWQGVRRNGYT
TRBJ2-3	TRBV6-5	ASSYVPGGRDTQY
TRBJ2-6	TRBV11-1	ASPHRGRSGANVLT